Listed below are T cell receptor beta chains from one sample, sequenced in a study of cytomegalovirus exposure and HLA in healthy donors. Generated by immunoSEQ multiplex PCR, the TCRdb table keeps only in-frame clones and is missing some. The data hold fewer than 300,000 clones, with more than 75% observed a single time. The sample comprised PBMCs. Receptor source: a woman under 30 in good health and CMV-seronegative. CDR3s include the opening cysteine and the closing phenylalanine or tryptophan. Fields, in order: V gene, clone size, J gene, D gene, CDR3 protein, CDR3 DNA. D genes are given only for firm matches. Not all rows give a size; the values are once, few, many and, for expanded clones, a class.

TRBV7-2	once	TRBJ1-2	NA	CASSGRGGTYGYTF	TGTGCCAGCAGCGGTCGGGGTGGAACCTATGGCTACACCTTC
TRBV4-3	NA	TRBJ2-1	NA	CASSQEMTTNEQFF	TGCGCCAGCAGCCAAGAAATGACAACCAATGAGCAGTTCTTC
TRBV6-4	NA	TRBJ2-1	NA	CASSALWGREQFF	TGTGCCAGCAGTGCCCTCTGGGGGCGCGAGCAGTTCTTC
TRBV4-2	NA	TRBJ1-2	NA	CASSQDLRGLDYGYTF	TGTGCCAGCAGCCAAGATCTCAGGGGCCTAGACTATGGCTACACCTTC
TRBV19	NA	TRBJ2-1	NA	CASTAQGKYEQFF	TGTGCCAGTACCGCGCAGGGTAAATACGAGCAGTTCTTC
TRBV5-4	few	TRBJ2-7	TRBD2	CASSHGTSGSYYEQYF	TGTGCCAGCAGCCACGGGACTAGCGGGAGTTACTACGAGCAGTACTTC
TRBV6-1	NA	TRBJ1-5	NA	CASSEGEHNQPQHF	TGTGCCAGCAGTGAAGGGGAGCACAATCAGCCCCAGCATTTT
TRBV6-1	NA	TRBJ1-5	TRBD1	CASSESWLGDRGTNQPQHF	TGTGCCAGCAGTGAAAGTTGGTTAGGGGACAGGGGAACTAATCAGCCCCAGCATTTT
TRBV27	NA	TRBJ1-2	NA	CASKAGGSGYTF	TGTGCCAGCAAAGCGGGGGGCTCTGGCTACACCTTC
TRBV5-6	NA	TRBJ1-2	NA	CASSLRGNANYGYTF	TGTGCCAGCAGCTTAAGAGGTAACGCTAACTATGGCTACACCTTC
TRBV11-1	NA	TRBJ2-7	NA	CASSLGFGKSGYEQYF	TGTGCCAGCAGCTTAGGGTTCGGGAAGTCGGGCTACGAGCAGTACTTC
TRBV5-6	NA	TRBJ1-2	TRBD1	CASSSFTGGAVDGYTF	TGTGCCAGCAGCTCTTTCACAGGGGGCGCGGTTGATGGCTACACCTTC
TRBV29-1	NA	TRBJ2-7	TRBD2	CSVGVAGGFLSF	TGCAGCGTTGGGGTAGCGGGAGGGTTTCTTTCTTTC
TRBV13	once	TRBJ1-2	TRBD1	CASSFRDRDGFDGYTF	TGTGCCAGCAGCTTTCGGGACAGGGATGGCTTCGATGGCTACACCTTC
TRBV7-9	NA	TRBJ2-7	NA	CASSSPGAPEGYEQYF	TGTGCCAGCAGCTCGCCCGGGGCACCGGAGGGCTACGAGCAGTACTTC
TRBV12-5	few	TRBJ2-3	NA	CASGSRSDTQYF	TGTGCTAGTGGTTCCAGGTCAGATACGCAGTATTTT
TRBV7-3	once	TRBJ2-1	NA	CASSGPNNEQFF	TGTGCCAGCAGCGGGCCCAACAATGAGCAGTTCTTC
TRBV27	once	TRBJ1-3	NA	CASSFGGAGNTIYF	TGTGCCAGCAGTTTTGGCGGGGCTGGAAACACCATATATTTT
TRBV25-1	once	TRBJ2-5	TRBD2	CASSGSGRGKTQYF	TGTGCCAGCAGTGGAAGCGGGAGGGGGAAGACCCAGTACTTC
TRBV6-1	NA	TRBJ1-3	TRBD1	CASSEQGATGNTIYF	TGTGCCAGCAGTGAGCAGGGGGCGACTGGAAACACCATATATTTT
TRBV5-6	NA	TRBJ2-5	NA	CASSLGSGGAETQYF	TGTGCCAGCAGCTTGGGAAGCGGAGGGGCGGAGACCCAGTACTTC
TRBV5-3	NA	TRBJ2-6	TRBD2	CARSLQREANKSSGANVLTF	TGTGCCAGAAGCTTGCAGCGGGAGGCCAACAAGAGCTCTGGGGCCAACGTCCTGACTTTC
TRBV5-5	NA	TRBJ2-6	NA	CASSPAGAGANVLTF	TGTGCCAGCAGCCCGGCAGGGGCTGGGGCCAACGTCCTGACTTTC
TRBV7-8	NA	TRBJ1-2	NA	CASSLGEYGYTF	TGTGCCAGCAGCTTAGGGGAGTATGGCTACACCTTC
TRBV16	few	TRBJ2-7	NA	CASSQSGGSVSYEQYF	TGTGCCAGCAGCCAATCTGGAGGGTCAGTCTCCTACGAGCAGTACTTC
TRBV19	NA	TRBJ2-7	TRBD2	CASSPLDISRSTGTSGTWPYEQYF	TGTGCCAGTAGTCCACTAGACATTTCGCGGAGTACCGGGACTAGCGGGACGTGGCCCTACGAGCAGTACTTC
TRBV11-2	once	TRBJ2-5	NA	CASSRGYQETQYF	TGTGCCAGCAGTCGGGGATACCAAGAGACCCAGTACTTC
TRBV28	NA	TRBJ1-1	TRBD1	CASRTGTGYGYGEAFF	TGTGCCAGCAGAACCGGGACAGGGTATGGATACGGTGAAGCTTTCTTT
TRBV6-4	NA	TRBJ2-1	TRBD2	CASSRRGSGLAGDPYNEQFF	TGTGCCAGCAGTCGCCGGGGGTCAGGACTAGCGGGAGACCCCTACAATGAGCAGTTCTTC
TRBV14	NA	TRBJ1-1	NA	CASSQGGVAFF	TGTGCCAGCAGCCAAGGGGGGGTGGCTTTCTTT
TRBV27	NA	TRBJ2-1	NA	CASSPLGGRVNEQFF	TGTGCCAGCAGTCCCCTTGGCGGCCGGGTTAATGAGCAGTTCTTC
TRBV6-6	NA	TRBJ1-4	NA	CASREGNEKLFF	TGTGCCAGCAGAGAGGGTAATGAAAAACTGTTTTTT
TRBV2	NA	TRBJ2-7	TRBD1	CASILDRGLAYEQYF	TGTGCCAGCATCCTTGACAGGGGCCTAGCCTACGAGCAGTACTTC
TRBV5-1	NA	TRBJ2-5	TRBD1	CASSPWAGGETQYF	TGCGCCAGCAGCCCCTGGGCAGGGGGAGAGACCCAGTACTTC
TRBV25-1	NA	TRBJ2-5	NA	CASSELAQETQYF	TGTGCCAGCAGTGAATTGGCCCAAGAGACCCAGTACTTC
TRBV10-1	NA	TRBJ2-7	NA	CASSVGAGGGYEQYF	TGCGCCAGCAGTGTGGGGGCCGGAGGTGGCTACGAGCAGTACTTC
TRBV27	NA	TRBJ1-1	NA	CASSLGGRPMNTEAFF	TGTGCCAGCAGTTTAGGGGGGAGGCCCATGAACACTGAAGCTTTCTTT
TRBV28	NA	TRBJ2-3	TRBD2	CASRGLAGGSSTDTQYF	TGTGCCAGCAGGGGACTAGCGGGAGGCTCTAGCACAGATACGCAGTATTTT
TRBV11-2	NA	TRBJ1-1	TRBD1	CASSLTLNRGNTEAFF	TGTGCCAGCAGCTTAACGCTTAACAGGGGAAACACTGAAGCTTTCTTT
TRBV10-1	NA	TRBJ2-1	TRBD1	CASSGDRGAYNEQFF	TGCGCCAGCAGCGGAGACAGGGGGGCCTACAATGAGCAGTTCTTC
TRBV27	NA	TRBJ2-1	NA	CASSLPSSYNEQFF	TGTGCCAGCAGTTTACCTAGCTCCTACAATGAGCAGTTCTTC
TRBV4-1	NA	TRBJ2-3	NA	CASSQPRTSTDTQYF	TGCGCCAGCAGCCAACCCCGGACTAGCACAGATACGCAGTATTTT
TRBV5-1	once	TRBJ2-7	NA	CASSLQSGRIHEQYF	TGCGCCAGCAGCTTGCAATCGGGAAGGATCCACGAGCAGTACTTC
TRBV7-2	once	TRBJ2-7	NA	CASSLVGPGGYEQYF	TGTGCCAGCAGCTTAGTTGGGCCCGGGGGTTACGAGCAGTACTTC
TRBV5-1	few	TRBJ2-2	TRBD2	CASSPGLAPGELFF	TGCGCCAGCAGCCCGGGACTAGCGCCCGGGGAGCTGTTTTTT
TRBV19	NA	TRBJ1-2	NA	CATLPTGVSNYGYTF	TGTGCCACCCTTCCGACAGGCGTTTCTAACTATGGCTACACCTTC
TRBV7-2	NA	TRBJ2-5	NA	CASSRKAAGETQYF	TGTGCCAGCAGCCGAAAGGCAGCGGGAGAGACCCAGTACTTC
TRBV5-4	NA	TRBJ2-2	TRBD2	CASSPPLAGVTGELFF	TGTGCCAGCAGCCCTCCCCTAGCGGGAGTGACCGGGGAGCTGTTTTTT
TRBV28	NA	TRBJ1-3	NA	CASSFSGGAGNTIYF	TGTGCCAGCAGTTTCTCTGGCGGGGCTGGAAACACCATATATTTT
TRBV28	NA	TRBJ2-7	TRBD1	CASSLSILWGQGDREQYF	TGTGCCAGCAGTTTATCGATTCTATGGGGACAGGGGGATCGGGAGCAGTACTTC
TRBV10-3	NA	TRBJ1-1	NA	CAISGDLNTEAFF	TGTGCCATCAGTGGTGACTTGAACACTGAAGCTTTCTTT
TRBV7-2	NA	TRBJ2-7	NA	CASSLGAGTLSYEQYF	TGTGCCAGCAGCTTGGGGGCCGGGACCCTTTCCTACGAGCAGTACTTC
TRBV6-1	NA	TRBJ1-2	NA	CASSEGHGLGGYTF	TGTGCCAGCAGCGAGGGACATGGGCTTGGAGGCTACACCTTC
TRBV9	NA	TRBJ2-3	NA	CASSVPIGGPTDTQYF	TGTGCCAGCAGCGTACCTATCGGGGGACCTACAGATACGCAGTATTTT
TRBV2	once	TRBJ1-3	TRBD1	CASSARQGANGNTIYF	TGTGCCAGCAGCGCCAGACAGGGGGCAAATGGAAACACCATATATTTT
TRBV7-7	NA	TRBJ2-2	TRBD2	CASSLNAGANTGELFF	TGTGCCAGCAGCTTAAACGCGGGGGCGAACACCGGGGAGCTGTTTTTT
TRBV21-1	NA	TRBJ2-1	NA	CASSKCLFGTSGRPTRGYNEQFF	TGTGCCAGCAGCAAATGTCTTTTTGGGACTAGCGGGAGGCCAACTCGTGGCTACAATGAGCAGTTCTTC
TRBV7-2	NA	TRBJ1-6	TRBD1	CASSRDRANSPLHF	TGTGCCAGCAGTCGGGACAGGGCTAATTCACCCCTCCACTTT
TRBV10-3	NA	TRBJ1-1	NA	CAISEKREVATEAFF	TGTGCCATCAGTGAAAAGAGGGAAGTCGCAACTGAAGCTTTCTTT